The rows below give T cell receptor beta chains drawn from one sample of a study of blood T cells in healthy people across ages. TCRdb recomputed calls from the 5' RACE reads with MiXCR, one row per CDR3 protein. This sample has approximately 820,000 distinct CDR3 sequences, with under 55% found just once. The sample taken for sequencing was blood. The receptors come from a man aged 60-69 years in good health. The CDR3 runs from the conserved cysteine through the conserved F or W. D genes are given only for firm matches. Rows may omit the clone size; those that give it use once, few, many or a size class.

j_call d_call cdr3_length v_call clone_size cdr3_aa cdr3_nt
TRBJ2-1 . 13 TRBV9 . CASSVEGRNEQFF TGTGCCAGCAGCGTAGAGGGGAGGAATGAGCAGTTCTTC
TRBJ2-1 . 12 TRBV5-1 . CASSVQGHEQFF TGCGCCAGCAGCGTACAGGGTCATGAGCAGTTCTTC
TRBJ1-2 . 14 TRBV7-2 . CASSPNVGDYGYTF TGTGCCAGCAGCCCGAACGTGGGCGACTATGGCTACACCTTC
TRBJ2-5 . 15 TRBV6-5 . CASSYSRGTGETQYF TGTGCCAGCAGTTACTCCCGGGGGACGGGAGAGACCCAGTACTTC
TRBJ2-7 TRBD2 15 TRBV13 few CASSFKAGAPYEQYF TGTGCCAGCAGTTTCAAAGCGGGGGCCCCCTACGAGCAGTACTTC
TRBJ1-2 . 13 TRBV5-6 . CASSLGRAEGYTF TGTGCCAGCAGCTTGGGCAGGGCTGAGGGCTACACCTTC
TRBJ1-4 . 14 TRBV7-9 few CASSKGTNWEKLFF TGTGCCAGCAGCAAAGGGACCAATTGGGAAAAACTGTTTTTT
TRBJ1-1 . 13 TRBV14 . CASSQVPRAEAFF TGTGCCAGCAGCCAAGTCCCCAGGGCTGAAGCTTTCTTT
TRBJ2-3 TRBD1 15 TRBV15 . CATSRDSGGKDTQYF TGTGCCACCAGCAGAGATTCAGGGGGTAAGGATACGCAGTATTTT
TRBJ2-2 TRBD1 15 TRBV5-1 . CASSSRTGVTGELFF TGCGCCAGCAGCTCCAGGACAGGGGTGACCGGGGAGCTGTTTTTT
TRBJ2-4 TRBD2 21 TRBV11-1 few CASSLAPSASGGAQDKNIQYF TGTGCCAGCAGCTTAGCCCCTTCGGCTAGCGGGGGGGCACAAGACAAAAACATTCAGTACTTC
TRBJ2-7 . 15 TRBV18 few CASSPTDFSGYEQYF TGTGCCAGCTCACCAACGGACTTTTCAGGATACGAGCAGTACTTC
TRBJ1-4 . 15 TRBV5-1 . CASSLYLGGNEKLFF TGCGCCAGCAGTCTCTACCTCGGGGGGAATGAAAAACTGTTTTTT
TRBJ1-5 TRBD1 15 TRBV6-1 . CASGEAQGGNQPQHF TGTGCCAGCGGTGAAGCGCAGGGGGGCAATCAGCCCCAGCATTTT
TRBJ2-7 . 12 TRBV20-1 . CSGGRVTREQYF TGCAGTGGTGGACGGGTTACGAGGGAGCAGTACTTC
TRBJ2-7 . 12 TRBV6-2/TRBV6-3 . CASSYFEYEQYF TGTGCCAGCAGTTACTTCGAGTACGAGCAGTACTTC
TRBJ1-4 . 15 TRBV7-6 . CASSSTAATNEKLFF TGTGCCAGCAGTAGTACCGCGGCAACTAATGAAAAACTGTTTTTT
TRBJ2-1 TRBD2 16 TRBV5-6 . CASSHERLAGYNEQFF TGTGCCAGCAGCCATGAAAGACTAGCGGGGTACAATGAGCAGTTCTTC
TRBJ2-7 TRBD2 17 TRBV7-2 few CASSLEASGRSSYEQYF TGTGCCAGCAGCTTAGAGGCTAGCGGGCGTAGCTCCTACGAGCAGTACTTC
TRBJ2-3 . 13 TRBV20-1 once CSARGLRGDTQYF TGCAGTGCTCGTGGACTGCGGGGAGATACGCAGTATTTT
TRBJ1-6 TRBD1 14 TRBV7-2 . CASSNTGAGSPLHF TGTGCCAGCAGCAACACAGGGGCGGGTTCACCCCTCCACTTT
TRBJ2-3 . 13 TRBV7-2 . CASSSSARDTQYF TGTGCCAGCAGCTCTTCGGCCCGAGATACGCAGTATTTT
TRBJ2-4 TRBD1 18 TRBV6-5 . CASSYSTGVGKAKNIQYF TGTGCCAGCAGTTACTCGACAGGGGTGGGGAAAGCCAAAAACATTCAGTACTTC
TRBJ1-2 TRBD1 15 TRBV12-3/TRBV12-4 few CASSNRDRGRGGYTF TGTGCCAGCAGCAACCGGGACAGGGGGCGTGGTGGCTACACCTTC
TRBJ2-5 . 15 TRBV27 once CASSFGTRVVDEQYF TGTGCCAGCAGCTTTGGGACACGGGTCGTCGATGAGCAGTACTTC
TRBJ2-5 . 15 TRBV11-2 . CASSFSAGWQETQYF TGTGCCAGCAGCTTTAGCGCAGGGTGGCAAGAGACCCAGTACTTC
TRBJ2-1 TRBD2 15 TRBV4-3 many CASSQAITSGNEQFF TGCGCCAGCAGCCAAGCGATAACTAGCGGGAATGAGCAGTTCTTC
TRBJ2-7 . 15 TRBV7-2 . CASSLVGGVRGEQYF TGTGCCAGCAGCTTAGTAGGGGGGGTGCGGGGCGAGCAGTACTTC
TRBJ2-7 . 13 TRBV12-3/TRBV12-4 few CASSSRFAYEQYF TGTGCCAGCAGTTCCAGGTTTGCCTACGAGCAGTACTTC
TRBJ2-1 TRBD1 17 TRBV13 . CASSPIDRGWSYNEQFF TGTGCCAGCAGCCCAATAGACAGGGGATGGTCCTACAATGAGCAGTTCTTC
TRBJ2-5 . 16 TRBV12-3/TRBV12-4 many CASSARGGHPQETQYF TGTGCCAGCAGTGCACGGGGTGGACACCCTCAAGAGACCCAGTACTTC
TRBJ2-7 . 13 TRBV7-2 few CASSPELSYEQYF TGTGCCAGCAGCCCAGAATTATCCTACGAGCAGTACTTC
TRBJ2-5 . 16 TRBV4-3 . CASSQVRDNLPETQYF TGCGCCAGCAGCCAAGTCCGGGACAACCTACCGGAGACCCAGTACTTC
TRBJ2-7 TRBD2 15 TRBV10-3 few CAISVAGGRKDEQYF TGTGCCATCAGTGTAGCGGGGGGGCGAAAGGACGAGCAGTACTTC
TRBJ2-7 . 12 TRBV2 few CASNEGPYEQYF TGTGCCAGCAACGAGGGACCCTACGAGCAGTACTTC
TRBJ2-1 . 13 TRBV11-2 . CASSPKLFNEQFF TGTGCCAGCAGCCCCAAATTGTTCAATGAGCAGTTCTTC
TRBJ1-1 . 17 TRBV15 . CATSSEGERESSAEAFF TGTGCCACCAGCAGTGAAGGAGAAAGGGAGAGTAGCGCTGAAGCTTTCTTT
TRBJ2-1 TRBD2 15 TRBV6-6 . CASSGGLVPDNEQFF TGTGCCAGCAGTGGGGGACTAGTCCCCGACAATGAGCAGTTCTTC
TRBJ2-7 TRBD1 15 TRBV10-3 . CAISDLGTGFYEQYF TGTGCCATTAGCGACCTCGGGACAGGGTTCTACGAGCAGTACTTC
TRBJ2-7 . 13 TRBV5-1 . CASSGGHDYEQYF TGCGCCAGCAGCGGGGGACACGACTACGAGCAGTACTTC